The clone carrying this T cell receptor beta chain was seen at least ten times. Its antigen is not known. Quantitative 5'-RACE was performed with molecular barcodes, and it yielded the TCR beta libraries. Each CDR3 protein is one row after TCRdb ran MiXCR on the 5' RACE reads. The table includes around 150,000 distinct CDR3 sequences, about 7% detected once. This specimen comes from a study of CD8 T cells in ankylosing spondylitis. The study's findings and limits: Among TCR beta sequences, a motif of under ten highly homologous variants appeared characteristic of ankylosing spondylitis blood. Earlier authors reported some of these motif variants in reactive arthritis synovial fluid and blood.

Germline assignment: CDR1 SEHNR and CDR2 FQNEAQ (reference sequence). J gave up 3 bases and V 3 bases, and 2 bases lay outside the gene matches. The CDR3 totals 15 residues. Sequenced sample: blood, either unsorted or a sorted T cell fraction (not recorded which). The TCR originated in a female donor with ankylosing spondylitis or in good health (not recorded which). This rearrangement joins TRBV7-9 to TRBJ2-3, with 11 bases that match TRBD2. The CDR3 DNA sequence: TGTGCCAGCAGCTTGACTAGCGGGGTTACAGATACGCAGTATTTT. It is translated as CASSLTSGVTDTQYF.